This TCR beta chain was found in a study of identifying expanded T cells in peripheral blood. The data were produced by immunoSEQ multiplex PCR, yet TCRdb's version contains in-frame clones alone and is incomplete. The sample contains around 95,000 clones, approximately 88% of which appear only once. This CDR3 comprises 17 residues. Germline V gene sequence: CDR1 MGHRA, CDR2 YSYEKL. Unmatched junction bases numbered 8, after V lost 0 bases and J lost 5 bases. Sequenced material: blood. This receptor was obtained from a person between 18 and 75 years old in good health. The rearrangement uses TRBV4-1 and TRBJ2-1; 9 bases are shared with TRBD2. CDR3 loop: CASSQDPGGGANNEQFF. CDR3 nucleotide sequence: TGCGCCAGCAGCCAAGATCCGGGCGGGGGGGCCAACAATGAGCAGTTCTTC.